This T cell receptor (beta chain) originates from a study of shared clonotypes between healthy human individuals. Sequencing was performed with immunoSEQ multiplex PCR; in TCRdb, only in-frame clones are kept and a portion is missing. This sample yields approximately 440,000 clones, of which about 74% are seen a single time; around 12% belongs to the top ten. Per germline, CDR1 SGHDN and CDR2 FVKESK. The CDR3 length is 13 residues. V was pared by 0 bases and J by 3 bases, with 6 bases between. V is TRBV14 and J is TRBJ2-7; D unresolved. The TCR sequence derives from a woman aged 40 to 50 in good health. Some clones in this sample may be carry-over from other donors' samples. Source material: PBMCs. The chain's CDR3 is CASSQDHSYEQYF. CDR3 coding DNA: TGTGCCAGCAGCCAAGATCACAGCTACGAGCAGTACTTC.